The present entry profiles one TCR beta chain with its context. Its antigen is not identified. V was pared by 7 bases and J by 3 bases, with 6 bases of the junction left unmatched. Germline V gene sequence: CDR1 MNHEY, CDR2 SMNVEV (reference sequence). The CDR3 has 14 amino acids. The sample belongs to a study of T cell responses to AZD1222 COVID-19 vaccine. Study-level results: Repertoires were sampled only after the peak T cell response. Within unmutated variant regions lay the reported targets of nearly half of spike-specific TCRs. AZD1222 recipients seropositive at baseline numbered only six or seven.

Measured with immunoSEQ multiplex PCR; TCRdb has only the in-frame clones, and not every one. The profile shows some 150,000 clones, roughly 85% of them singletons. The sample was peripheral blood, taken 28 days after the second dose of the MenACWY control vaccine. This rearrangement joins TRBV27 to TRBJ1-2; 9 bases fit TRBD1. This sequence originates from an adult who received the MenACWY meningococcal vaccine as a control. CDR3 in DNA: TGTGCCAGCAAATCCGGGACAGGGTACTATGGCTACACCTTC. Protein: CASKSGTGYYGYTF.